This TCR beta chain was sequenced for a study of blood T cell repertoires in COVID-19. CDR1 and CDR2 from the germline V gene are SGDLS and YYNGEE. This CDR3 is 12 amino acids long. V was pared by 2 bases and J by 5 bases, with 7 bases between. Method: immunoSEQ multiplex PCR; TCRdb's copy keeps in-frame clones and lacks some. In the table there are around 180,000 clones, roughly four fifths of which are singletons. The material sequenced was PBMCs or T cells enriched from blood (not recorded which). This sequence originates from a man aged 50 to 60 who had recovered from COVID-19. J is TRBJ1-2 and V is TRBV9; D gene uncertain. This CDR3 is CASSVTGYGYTF. DNA of the CDR3: TGTGCCAGCAGCGTCACGGGATATGGCTACACCTTC.